One sample yielded the 2 T cell receptor beta chains listed below, sequenced in a study of identical twins' blood T cells. MiXCR was run by TCRdb on the 5' RACE reads, yielding one entry per CDR3 protein. The sample includes about 370,000 distinct CDR3 sequences, over 25% of them seen just once. Sample: PBMCs. These TCRs come from a woman between 18 and 55 years old in good health.

This clonotype appeared once. The chain carries TRBV12-3 or TRBV12-4 and TRBJ1-2; D not certain. V gave up 5 bases and J gave up 4 bases, with 11 bases separating them. The length of the CDR3 is 13 residues. The CDR3 DNA reads as TGTGCCAGCAGTCAGGACTTACTCTATGGCTACACCTTC. Encoded protein: CASSQDLLYGYTF.

This clonotype has ten or more counts. The chain has TRBV5-1 and TRBJ1-2; TRBD1 is a possible D gene (5 bases). Trimming removed 1 base at V and 8 bases at J, with 12 bases between. Per germline, CDR1 SGHRS and CDR2 YFSETQ. CDR3 length equals 13 residues. Here the CDR3 DNA reads TGCGCCAGCAGCTTGACAGGCGCGGACGGCTACACCTTC. It specifies CASSLTGADGYTF.